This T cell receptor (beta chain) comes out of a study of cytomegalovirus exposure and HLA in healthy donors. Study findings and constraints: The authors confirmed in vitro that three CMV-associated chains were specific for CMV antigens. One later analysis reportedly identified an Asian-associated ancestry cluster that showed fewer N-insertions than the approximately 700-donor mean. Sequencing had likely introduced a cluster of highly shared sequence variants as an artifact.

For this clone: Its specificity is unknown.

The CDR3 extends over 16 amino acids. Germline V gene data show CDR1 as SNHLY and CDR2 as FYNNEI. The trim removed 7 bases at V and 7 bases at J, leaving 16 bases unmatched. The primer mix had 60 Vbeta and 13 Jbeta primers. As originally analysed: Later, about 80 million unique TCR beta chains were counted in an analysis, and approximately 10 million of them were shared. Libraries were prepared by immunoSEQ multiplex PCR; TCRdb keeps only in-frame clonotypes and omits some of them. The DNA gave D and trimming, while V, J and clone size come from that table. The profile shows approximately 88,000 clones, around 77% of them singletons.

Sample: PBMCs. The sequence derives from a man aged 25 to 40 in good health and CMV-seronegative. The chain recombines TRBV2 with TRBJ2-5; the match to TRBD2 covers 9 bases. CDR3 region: CASTPRGRGGRGTQYF. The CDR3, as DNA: TGTGCCAGCACCCCCCGAGGGCGGGGGGGCCGTGGGACCCAGTACTTC.